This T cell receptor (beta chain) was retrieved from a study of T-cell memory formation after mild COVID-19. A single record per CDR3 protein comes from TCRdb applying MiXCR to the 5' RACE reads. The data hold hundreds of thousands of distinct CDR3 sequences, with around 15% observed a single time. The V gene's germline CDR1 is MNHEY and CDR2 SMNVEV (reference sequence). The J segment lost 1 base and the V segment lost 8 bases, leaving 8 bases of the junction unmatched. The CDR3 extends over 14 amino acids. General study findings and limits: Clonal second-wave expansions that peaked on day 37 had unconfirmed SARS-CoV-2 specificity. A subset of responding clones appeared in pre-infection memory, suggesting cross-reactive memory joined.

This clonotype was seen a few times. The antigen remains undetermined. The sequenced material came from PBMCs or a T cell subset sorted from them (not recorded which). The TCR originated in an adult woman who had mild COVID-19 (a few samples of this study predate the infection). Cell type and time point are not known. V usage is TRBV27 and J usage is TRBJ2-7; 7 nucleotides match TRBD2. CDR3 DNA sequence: TGTGCCAGCTGGCGGCGGGAGAGATCCTACGAGCAGTACTTC. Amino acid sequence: CASWRRERSYEQYF.